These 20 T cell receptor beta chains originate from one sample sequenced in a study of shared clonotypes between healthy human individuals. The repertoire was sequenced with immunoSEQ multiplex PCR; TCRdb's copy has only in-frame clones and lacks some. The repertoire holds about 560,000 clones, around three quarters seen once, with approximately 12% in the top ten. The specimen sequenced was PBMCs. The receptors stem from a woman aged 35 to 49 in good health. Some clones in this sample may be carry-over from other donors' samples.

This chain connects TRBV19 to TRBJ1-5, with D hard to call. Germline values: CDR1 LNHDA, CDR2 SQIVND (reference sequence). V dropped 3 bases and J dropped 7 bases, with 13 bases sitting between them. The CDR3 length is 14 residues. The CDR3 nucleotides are TGTGCCAGTAGTATGATAGCCTTGTACCAGCCCCAGCATTTT. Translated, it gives CASSMIALYQPQHF.

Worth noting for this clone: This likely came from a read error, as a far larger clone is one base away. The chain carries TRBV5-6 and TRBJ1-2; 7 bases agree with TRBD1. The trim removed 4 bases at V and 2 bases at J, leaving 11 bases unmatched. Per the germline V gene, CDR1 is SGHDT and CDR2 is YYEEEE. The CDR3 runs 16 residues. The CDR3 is CASSDLGQRLNYGYTF. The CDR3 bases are TGTGCCAGCAGCGATTTGGGACAGAGATTGAACTATGGCTACACCTTC.

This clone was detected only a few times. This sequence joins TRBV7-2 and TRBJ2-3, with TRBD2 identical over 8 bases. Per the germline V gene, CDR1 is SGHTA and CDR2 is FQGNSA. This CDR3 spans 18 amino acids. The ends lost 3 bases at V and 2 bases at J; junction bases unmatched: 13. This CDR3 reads CASSFSGNAIRTTDTQYF. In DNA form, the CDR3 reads TGTGCCAGCAGCTTTAGCGGGAACGCAATCAGGACCACAGATACGCAGTATTTT. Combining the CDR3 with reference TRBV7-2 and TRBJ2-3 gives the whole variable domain GAGVSQSPSNKVTEKGKDVELRCDPISGHTALYWYRQSLGQGLEFLIYFQGNSAPDKSGLPSDRFSAERTGGSVSTLTIQRTQQEDSAVYLCASSFSGNAIRTTDTQYFGPGTRLTVL.

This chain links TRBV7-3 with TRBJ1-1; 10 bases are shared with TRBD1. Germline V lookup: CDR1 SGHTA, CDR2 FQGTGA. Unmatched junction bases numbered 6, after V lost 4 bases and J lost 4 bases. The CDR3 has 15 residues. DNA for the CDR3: TGTGCCAGCAGCTCCCGCGGGACAGGGGTCACTGAAGCTTTCTTT. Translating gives CASSSRGTGVTEAFF.

The CDR3 sequence is CAWSAEGFSGNTIYF. In DNA form, the CDR3 reads TGTGCCTGGAGTGCCGAGGGTTTCTCTGGAAACACCATATATTTT. The chain recombines TRBV30 with TRBJ1-3, with D hard to call. With 1 base removed from V and 0 bases from J, the gap between germline ends came to 10 bases. Germline V gene data show CDR1 as GTSNPN and CDR2 as SVGIG (reference sequence). The CDR3 has 15 amino acids. Looking up the rest from reference TRBV30 and TRBJ1-3 gives the full variable domain: SQTIHQWPATLVQPVGSPLSLECTVEGTSNPNLYWYRQAAGRGLQLLFYSVGIGQISSEVPQNLSASRPQDRQFILSSKKLLLSDSGFYLCAWSAEGFSGNTIYFGEGSWLTVV.

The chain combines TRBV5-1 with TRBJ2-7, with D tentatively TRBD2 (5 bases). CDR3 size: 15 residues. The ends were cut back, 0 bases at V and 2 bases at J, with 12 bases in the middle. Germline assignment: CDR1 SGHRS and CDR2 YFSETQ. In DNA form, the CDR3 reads TGCGCCAGCAGCTTGGCACGGGGTAGCCCCTACGAGCAGTACTTC. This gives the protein CASSLARGSPYEQYF.

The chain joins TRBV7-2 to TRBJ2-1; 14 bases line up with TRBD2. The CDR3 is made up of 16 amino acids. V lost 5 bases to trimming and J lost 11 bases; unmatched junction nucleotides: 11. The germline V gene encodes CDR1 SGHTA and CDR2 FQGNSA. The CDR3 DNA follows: TGTGCCAGCAGCAAGCGGACTAGCGGGAGGATTGACCAGCAGTTCTTC. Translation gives CASSKRTSGRIDQQFF.

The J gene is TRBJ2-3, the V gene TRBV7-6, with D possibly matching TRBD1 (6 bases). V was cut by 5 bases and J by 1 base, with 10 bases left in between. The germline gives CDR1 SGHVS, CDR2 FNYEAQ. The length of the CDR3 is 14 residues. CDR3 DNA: TGTGCCAGCAGCCAGGGACACCGCACAGATACGCAGTATTTT. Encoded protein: CASSQGHRTDTQYF.

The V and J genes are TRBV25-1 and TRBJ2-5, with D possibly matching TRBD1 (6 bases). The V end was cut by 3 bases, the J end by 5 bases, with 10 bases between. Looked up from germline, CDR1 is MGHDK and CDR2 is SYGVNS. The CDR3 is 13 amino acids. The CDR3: CASSEGARETQYF. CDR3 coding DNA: TGTGCCAGCAGTGAGGGGGCGAGGGAGACCCAGTACTTC.

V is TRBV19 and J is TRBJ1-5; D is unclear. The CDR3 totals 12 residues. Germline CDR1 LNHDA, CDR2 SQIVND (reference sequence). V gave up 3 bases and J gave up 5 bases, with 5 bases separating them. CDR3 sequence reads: CASSIGYQPQHF. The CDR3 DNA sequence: TGTGCCAGTAGTATCGGGTATCAGCCCCAGCATTTT.

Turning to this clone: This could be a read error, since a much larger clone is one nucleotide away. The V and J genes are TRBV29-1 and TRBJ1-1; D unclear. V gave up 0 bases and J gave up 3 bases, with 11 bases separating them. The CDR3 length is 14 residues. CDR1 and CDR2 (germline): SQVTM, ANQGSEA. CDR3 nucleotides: TGCAGCGTTGAAGAGGCAGGTGGGGACACTGAAGCTTTCTTT. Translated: CSVEEAGGDTEAFF.

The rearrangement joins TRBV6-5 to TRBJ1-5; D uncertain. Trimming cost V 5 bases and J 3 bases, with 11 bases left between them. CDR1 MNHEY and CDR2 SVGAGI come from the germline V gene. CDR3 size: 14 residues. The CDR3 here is CASSLGVLNQPQHF. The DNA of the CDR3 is TGTGCCAGCAGTCTCGGAGTTCTCAATCAGCCCCAGCATTTT.

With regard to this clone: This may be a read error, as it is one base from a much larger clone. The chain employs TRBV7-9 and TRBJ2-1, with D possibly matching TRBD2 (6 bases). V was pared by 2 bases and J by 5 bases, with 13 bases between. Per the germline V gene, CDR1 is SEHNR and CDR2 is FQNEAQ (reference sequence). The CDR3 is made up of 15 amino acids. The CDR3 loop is CASSLFLATHNEQFF. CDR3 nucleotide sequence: TGTGCCAGCAGCTTATTCCTAGCGACCCACAATGAGCAGTTCTTC.

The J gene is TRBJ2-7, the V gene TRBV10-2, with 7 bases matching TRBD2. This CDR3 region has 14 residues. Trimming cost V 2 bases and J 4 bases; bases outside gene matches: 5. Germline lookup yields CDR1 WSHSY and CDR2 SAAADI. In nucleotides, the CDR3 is TGCGCCAGCAGTGAGGCGGGAGCGAGGTACGAGCAGTACTTC. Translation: CASSEAGARYEQYF.

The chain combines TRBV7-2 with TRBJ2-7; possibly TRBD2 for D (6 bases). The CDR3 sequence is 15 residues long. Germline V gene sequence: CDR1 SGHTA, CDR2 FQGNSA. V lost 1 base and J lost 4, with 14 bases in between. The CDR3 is CASSLGGTESYEQYF. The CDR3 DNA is TGTGCCAGCAGCTTAGGCGGGACGGAAAGTTACGAGCAGTACTTC.

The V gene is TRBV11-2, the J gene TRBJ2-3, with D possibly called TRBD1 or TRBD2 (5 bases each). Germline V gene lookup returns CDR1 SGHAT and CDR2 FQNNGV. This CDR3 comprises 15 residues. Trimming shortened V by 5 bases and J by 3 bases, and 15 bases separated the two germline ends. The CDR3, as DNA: TGTGCCAGCAGCCGGGGCCCTACGGATACAGATACGCAGTATTTT. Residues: CASSRGPTDTDTQYF.

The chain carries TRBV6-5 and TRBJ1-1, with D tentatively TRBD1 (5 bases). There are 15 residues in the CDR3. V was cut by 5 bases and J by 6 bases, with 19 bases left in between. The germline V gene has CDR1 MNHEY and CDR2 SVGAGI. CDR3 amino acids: CASSGTEAKVPEAFF. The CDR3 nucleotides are TGTGCCAGCAGTGGGACGGAGGCGAAGGTACCTGAAGCTTTCTTT.

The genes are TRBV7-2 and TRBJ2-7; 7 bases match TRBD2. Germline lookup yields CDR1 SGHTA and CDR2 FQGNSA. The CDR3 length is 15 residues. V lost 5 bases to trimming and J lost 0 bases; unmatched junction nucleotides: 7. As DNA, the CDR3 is TGTGCCAGCAGCGTCTCTAGCGGAAACTCCTACGAGCAGTACTTC. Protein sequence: CASSVSSGNSYEQYF. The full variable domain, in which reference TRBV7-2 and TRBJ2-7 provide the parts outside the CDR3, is GAGVSQSPSNKVTEKGKDVELRCDPISGHTALYWYRQSLGQGLEFLIYFQGNSAPDKSGLPSDRFSAERTGGSVSTLTIQRTQQEDSAVYLCASSVSSGNSYEQYFGPGTRLTVT.

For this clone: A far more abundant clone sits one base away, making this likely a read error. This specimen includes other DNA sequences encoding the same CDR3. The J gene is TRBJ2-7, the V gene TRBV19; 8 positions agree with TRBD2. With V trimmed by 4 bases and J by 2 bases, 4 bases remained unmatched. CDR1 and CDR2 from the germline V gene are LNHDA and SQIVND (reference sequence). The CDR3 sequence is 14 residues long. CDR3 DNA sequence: TGTGCCAGTAGTACCCCGGGACTAGCCTACGAGCAGTACTTC. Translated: CASSTPGLAYEQYF.

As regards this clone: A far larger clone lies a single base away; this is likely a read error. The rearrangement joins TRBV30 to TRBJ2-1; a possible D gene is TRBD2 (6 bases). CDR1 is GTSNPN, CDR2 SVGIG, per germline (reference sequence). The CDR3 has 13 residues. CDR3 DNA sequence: TGTGCCTGGAGTACTTGGAGCGGGCTTGAGCAGCTCTTC. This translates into CAWSTWSGLEQLF.